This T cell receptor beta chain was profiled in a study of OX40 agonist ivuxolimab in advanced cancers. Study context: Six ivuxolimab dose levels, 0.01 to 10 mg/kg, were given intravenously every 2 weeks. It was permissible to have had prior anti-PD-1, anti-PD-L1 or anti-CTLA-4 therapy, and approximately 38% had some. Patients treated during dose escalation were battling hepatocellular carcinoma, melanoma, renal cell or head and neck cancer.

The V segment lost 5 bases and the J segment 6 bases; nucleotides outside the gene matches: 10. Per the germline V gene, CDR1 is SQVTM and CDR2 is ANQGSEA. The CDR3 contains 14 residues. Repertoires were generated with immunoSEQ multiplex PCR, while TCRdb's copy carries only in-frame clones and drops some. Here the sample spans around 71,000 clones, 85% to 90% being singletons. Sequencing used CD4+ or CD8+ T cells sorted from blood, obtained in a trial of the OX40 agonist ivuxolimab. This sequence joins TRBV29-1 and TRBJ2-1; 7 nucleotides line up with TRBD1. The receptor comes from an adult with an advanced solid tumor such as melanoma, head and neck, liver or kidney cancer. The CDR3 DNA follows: TGCAGCGTTCTGTGGACAGGAGGACTCAATGAGCAGTTCTTC. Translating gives CSVLWTGGLNEQFF.